This T cell receptor (beta chain) came from a study of cytomegalovirus exposure and HLA in healthy donors. Background on the study: HLA-typed donors were the source of about 85 million unique TCRs held in an early data release.

PCR was performed using 60 Vbeta and 13 Jbeta primers. Repertoires were generated with immunoSEQ multiplex PCR, while TCRdb's copy carries only in-frame clones and drops some. The repertoire holds roughly 180,000 clones, with approximately 73% as singletons. Trimming took 5 bases from V and 3 from J, leaving 10 bases between them. The CDR3 consists of 13 residues. Looked up from germline, CDR1 is SEHNR and CDR2 is FQNEAQ (reference sequence). A remark on this clone: Its antigen is not identified.

General study points: Across donors, presence/absence analyses took sequencing depth to be roughly uniform. Cytomegalovirus status, reportedly, was diagnosed with high specificity and sensitivity by the classifier. Trimming of TCR beta V- and J-genes showed a link, identified in a later analysis, to a missense DCLRE1C variant.

This TCR came from a woman in her 30s in good health and CMV-seropositive. The sample was PBMCs. The chain couples TRBV7-9 to TRBJ1-2, with no clear D. The CDR3 DNA follows: TGTGCCAGCAGCATTCGAAGAGACTATGGCTACACCTTC. This encodes CASSIRRDYGYTF.